This entry lists 4 T cell receptor beta chains sequenced from one sample in a study of blood T cell repertoires in COVID-19. TCRdb's table, derived via immunoSEQ multiplex PCR, lists solely in-frame clones and lacks some. The table records 65,000 to 90,000 clones, roughly 82% of them present only once. The sample was peripheral blood. The receptor set was obtained from a man between 60 and 75 years old with acute or convalescent COVID-19.

This clone has more than one count but fewer than ten. The CDR3 protein is CASSQDRLGEQPQHF. CDR3 bases: TGCGCCAGCAGCCAAGATCGGCTAGGGGAACAGCCCCAGCATTTT. The rearrangement joins TRBV4-3 to TRBJ1-5, with TRBD1 as a possible D gene (5 bases). Looked up from germline, CDR1 is LGHNA and CDR2 is YSLEER. The length of the CDR3 is 15 residues. The V and J ends lost 0 bases and 7 bases respectively, with 13 bases between them.

The chain employs TRBV18 and TRBJ2-3, with D maybe TRBD1 (6 bases). The CDR3 totals 15 residues. Trimming left V 6 bases short and J 6 bases short, with 19 bases between. Germline CDR1 and CDR2: KGHSH and LQKENI. The CDR3 protein is CASSRGFRDNDTQYF. CDR3 sequence (DNA): TGTGCCAGCTCCCGGGGCTTCAGGGACAATGATACGCAGTATTTT.

The chain carries TRBV10-3 and TRBJ2-7; 10 bases are a match to TRBD2. Germline V gene lookup returns CDR1 ENHRY and CDR2 SYGVKD. This CDR3 has 16 amino acids. With 8 bases clipped from V and 3 bases from J, the junction kept 13 bases outside the gene matches. Here the CDR3 DNA reads TGTGCCATCGGAAGGGCTAGCGGGGGCGCCAGCTACGAGCAGTACTTC. Translating gives CAIGRASGGASYEQYF.

The chain has TRBV12-3 or TRBV12-4 and TRBJ1-1, with TRBD1 matching 10 bases. The CDR3 extends over 13 amino acids. Trimming cost V 4 bases and J 7 bases; bases outside gene matches: 3. Here the CDR3 reads CASSSGQGNEAFF. CDR3 bases: TGTGCCAGCAGTTCGGGACAGGGGAATGAAGCTTTCTTT.